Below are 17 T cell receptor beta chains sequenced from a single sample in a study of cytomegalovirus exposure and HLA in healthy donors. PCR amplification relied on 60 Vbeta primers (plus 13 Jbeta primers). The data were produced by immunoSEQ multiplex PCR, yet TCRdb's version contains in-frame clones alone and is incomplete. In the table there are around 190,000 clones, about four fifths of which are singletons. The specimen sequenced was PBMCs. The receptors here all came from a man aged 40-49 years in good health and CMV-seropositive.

The CDR3 region has the DNA TGTGCCAGCAGCTCCTCCCCCTCGGGTTCTCTCTCCTACGAGCAGTACTTC. Encoded protein: CASSSSPSGSLSYEQYF. The J gene is TRBJ2-7, the V gene TRBV11-2, with D uncertain. The germline V and J ends were trimmed by 4 bases and 0 bases, with 19 bases remaining between them. The CDR3 is 17 residues long. In germline, CDR1 is SGHAT, CDR2 FQNNGV.

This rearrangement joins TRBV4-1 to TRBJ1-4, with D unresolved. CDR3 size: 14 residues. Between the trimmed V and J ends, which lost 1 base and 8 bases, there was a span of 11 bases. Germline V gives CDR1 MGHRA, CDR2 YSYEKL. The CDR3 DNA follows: TGCGCCAGCAGCCAAGCCCGGGGAGACGAAAAACTGTTTTTT. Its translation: CASSQARGDEKLFF.

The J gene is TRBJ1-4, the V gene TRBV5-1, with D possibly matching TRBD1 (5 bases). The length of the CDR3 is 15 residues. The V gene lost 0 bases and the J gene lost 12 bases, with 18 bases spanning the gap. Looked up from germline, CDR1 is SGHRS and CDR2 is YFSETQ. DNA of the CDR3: TGCGCCAGCAGCTTGGGAGATGGGGGGGGGACGGAACTGTTTTTT. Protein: CASSLGDGGGTELFF.

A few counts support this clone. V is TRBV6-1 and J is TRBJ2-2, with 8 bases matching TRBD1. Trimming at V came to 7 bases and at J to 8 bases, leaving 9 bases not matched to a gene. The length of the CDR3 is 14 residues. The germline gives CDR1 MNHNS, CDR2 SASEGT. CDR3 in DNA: TGTGCCAGCACCGCCCAGACAGGGGTGGGGGAGCTGTTTTTT. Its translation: CASTAQTGVGELFF.

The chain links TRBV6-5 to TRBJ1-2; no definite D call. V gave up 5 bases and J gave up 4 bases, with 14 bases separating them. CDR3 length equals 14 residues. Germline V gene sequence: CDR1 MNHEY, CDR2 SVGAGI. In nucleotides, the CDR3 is TGTGCCAGCAGTACCCTTCAGGCCACCTATGGCTACACCTTC. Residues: CASSTLQATYGYTF.

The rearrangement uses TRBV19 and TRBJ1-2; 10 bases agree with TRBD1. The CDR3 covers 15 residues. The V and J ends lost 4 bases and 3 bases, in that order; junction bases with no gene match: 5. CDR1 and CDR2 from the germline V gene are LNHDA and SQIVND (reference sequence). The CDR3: CASSNRDRGHYGYTF. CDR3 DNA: TGTGCCAGTAGTAACCGGGACAGGGGCCACTATGGCTACACCTTC.

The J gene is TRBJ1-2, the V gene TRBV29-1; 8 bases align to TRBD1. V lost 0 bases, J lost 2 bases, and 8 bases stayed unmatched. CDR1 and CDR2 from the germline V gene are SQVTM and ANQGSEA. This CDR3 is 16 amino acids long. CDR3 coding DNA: TGCAGCGTTGAAGATAGAGGCAGGGGGCTAAACTATGGCTACACCTTC. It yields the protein CSVEDRGRGLNYGYTF. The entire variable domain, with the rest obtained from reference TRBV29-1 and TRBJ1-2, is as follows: SAVISQKPSRDICQRGTSLTIQCQVDSQVTMMFWYRQQPGQSLTLIATANQGSEATYESGFVIDKFPISRPNLTFSTLTVSNMSPEDSSIYLCSVEDRGRGLNYGYTFGSGTRLTVV.

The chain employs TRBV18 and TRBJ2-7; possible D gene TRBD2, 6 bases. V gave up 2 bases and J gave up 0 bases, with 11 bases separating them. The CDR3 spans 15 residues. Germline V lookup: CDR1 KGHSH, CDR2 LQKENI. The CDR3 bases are TGTGCCAGCTCACCAGATGGAGGGAGCTCCTACGAGCAGTACTTC. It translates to CASSPDGGSSYEQYF.

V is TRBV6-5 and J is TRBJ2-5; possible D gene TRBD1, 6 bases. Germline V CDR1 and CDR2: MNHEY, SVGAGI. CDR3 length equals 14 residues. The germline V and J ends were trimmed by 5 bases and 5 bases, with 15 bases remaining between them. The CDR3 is CASSTGTPGETQYF. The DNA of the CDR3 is TGTGCCAGCAGTACCGGGACACCGGGTGAGACCCAGTACTTC.

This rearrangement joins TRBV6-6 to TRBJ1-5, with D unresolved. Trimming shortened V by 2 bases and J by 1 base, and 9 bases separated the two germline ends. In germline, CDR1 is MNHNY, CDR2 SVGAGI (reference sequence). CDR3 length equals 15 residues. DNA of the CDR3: TGTGCCAGCAGTTACGGTAGCGGGAGCAATCAGCCCCAGCATTTT. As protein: CASSYGSGSNQPQHF.

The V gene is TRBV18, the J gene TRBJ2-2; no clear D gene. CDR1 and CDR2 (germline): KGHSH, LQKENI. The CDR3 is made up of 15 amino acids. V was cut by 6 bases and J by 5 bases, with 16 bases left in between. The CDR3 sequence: CASSPYDTRTGELFF. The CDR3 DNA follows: TGTGCCAGCTCCCCCTACGACACCCGGACCGGGGAGCTGTTTTTT.

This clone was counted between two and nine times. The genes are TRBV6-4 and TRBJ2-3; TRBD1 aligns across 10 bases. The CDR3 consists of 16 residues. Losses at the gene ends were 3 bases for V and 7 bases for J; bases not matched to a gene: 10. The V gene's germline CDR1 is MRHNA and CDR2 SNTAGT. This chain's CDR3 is CASSENPGQGFNTQYF. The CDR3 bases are TGTGCCAGCAGTGAAAACCCGGGACAGGGGTTCAATACGCAGTATTTT.

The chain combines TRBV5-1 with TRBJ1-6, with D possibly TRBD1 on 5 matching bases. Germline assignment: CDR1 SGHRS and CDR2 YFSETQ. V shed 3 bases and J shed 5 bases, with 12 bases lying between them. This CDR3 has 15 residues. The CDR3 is CASSWTWGNNSPLHF. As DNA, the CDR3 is TGCGCCAGCAGCTGGACATGGGGAAATAATTCACCCCTCCACTTT.

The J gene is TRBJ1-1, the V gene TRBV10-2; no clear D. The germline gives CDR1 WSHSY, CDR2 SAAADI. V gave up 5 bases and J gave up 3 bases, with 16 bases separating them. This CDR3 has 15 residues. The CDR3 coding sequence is TGCGCCAGCAGTTCGGACGGGGAGTTCGACACTGAAGCTTTCTTT. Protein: CASSSDGEFDTEAFF.

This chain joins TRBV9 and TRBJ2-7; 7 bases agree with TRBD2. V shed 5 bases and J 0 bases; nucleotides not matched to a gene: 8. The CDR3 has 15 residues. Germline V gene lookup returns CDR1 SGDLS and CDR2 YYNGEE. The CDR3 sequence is CASSPSGPSSYEQYF. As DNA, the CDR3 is TGTGCCAGCAGTCCTAGCGGCCCTAGCTCCTACGAGCAGTACTTC.

The CDR3 DNA reads TGTGCCAGCAGCCCACCGGGACTAGCCGTCGGTTACTTC. Its protein is CASSPPGLAVGYF. The V call is TRBV7-2, the J call TRBJ2-5; TRBD2 matches 9 bases. Trimming took 5 bases from V and 14 from J; bases not matched to a gene: 12. The CDR3 spans 13 residues. Germline V gene sequence: CDR1 SGHTA, CDR2 FQGNSA.

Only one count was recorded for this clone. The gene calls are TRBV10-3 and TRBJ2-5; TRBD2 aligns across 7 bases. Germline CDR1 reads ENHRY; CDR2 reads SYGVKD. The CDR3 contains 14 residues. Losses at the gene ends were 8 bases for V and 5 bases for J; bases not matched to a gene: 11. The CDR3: CAIGPSGAGETQYF. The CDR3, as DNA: TGTGCCATCGGGCCGAGCGGGGCTGGGGAGACCCAGTACTTC.